This TCR beta chain derives from a study of blood T cell repertoires in COVID-19. Looking at the study overall: T cells, B-cell-depleted T cells, or PBMCs provided the cDNA or gDNA that served as material.

V was shortened by 11 bases and J by 4 bases, with 15 bases between the two germline ends. CDR3 size: 12 residues. Germline V lookup: CDR1 SNHLY, CDR2 FYNNEI. Seattle's enrolled individuals joined amid active infection and were then monitored longitudinally. Authors' analysis steps: Amplification with reference gene primers provided the estimates of nucleated cell counts. Measured with immunoSEQ multiplex PCR; TCRdb has only the in-frame clones, and not every one. Clone size and the V and J calls come from that table; the DNA yielded D and trimming. The sample carries 250,000 to 350,000 clones, about nine tenths recorded once.

The source material was peripheral blood. This TCR came from a woman aged 25 to 39 with COVID-19, enrolled during active disease. The rearrangement joins TRBV2 to TRBJ2-7, with D perhaps TRBD1 (7 bases). This chain's CDR3 is CALIRGAYEQYF. CDR3 nucleotides: TGTGCCCTTATCAGGGGGGCGTACGAGCAGTACTTC.